This T cell receptor beta chain comes out of a study of read filtering for tumor transcriptome and immune sequencing. Study-level background: By R-ISS, stages I, II and III held around 8, 15 and 7 patients.

From approximately 430 ng of RNA, a library with molecular barcoded alpha/delta and beta/gamma adaptors was made. TCRdb independently ran MiXCR on the reads; one entry per CDR3 protein. The data hold some 130,000 distinct CDR3 sequences, with roughly 13% observed a single time. The CDR3 sequence is 11 residues long. Germline CDR1 SQVTM, CDR2 ANQGSEA. Between the trimmed V and J ends, which lost 4 bases and 5 bases, there was a span of 6 bases. This clonotype was seen at least ten times. This rearrangement joins TRBV29-1 to TRBJ2-1, with D possibly TRBD1 on 5 matching bases. Sequenced: a population of CD138-negative cells sorted from bone marrow. The receptor was isolated from a donor at least 40 years old with multiple myeloma. The CDR3 is CSVGQNNEQFF. The CDR3 region has the DNA TGCAGCGTTGGACAGAACAATGAGCAGTTCTTC.